These T cell receptor beta chains were read from a single sample in a study of blood T cell repertoires in COVID-19. Only in-frame clones appear in the TCRdb table, and some are missing; sequencing was by immunoSEQ multiplex PCR. The sample shows hundreds of thousands of clones, around 86% of them seen only once. Source material: peripheral blood. These receptors all come from a woman aged 25-40 years with active or convalescent COVID-19. The conserved cysteine and the conserved F or W are not part of the CDR3 here.

j_gene,v_gene,CDR3aa
TRBJ2-5,TRBV4-1,ASSQDDRGGSETQY
TRBJ2-2,TRBV6-5,ASTGMNTGELF
TRBJ1-3,TRBV18,ASSLQGIGNTIY
TRBJ2-7,TRBV18,ASSPQAHEQY
TRBJ1-6,TRBV9,ASSAGQNNSPLH
TRBJ1-1,TRBV11-3,ASSLGRGMNTEAF
TRBJ1-5,TRBV10-3,ASSTGREGNQPQH
TRBJ2-1,TRBV20-1,SARDGRGQF
TRBJ1-2,TRBV18,ASSPLGQASYGYT
TRBJ1-2,TRBV4-1,ASSLAGGTNYGYT
TRBJ1-2,TRBV5-6,VSSKTTGDYGYT
TRBJ2-7,TRBV29-1,SVEGQNSYEQY
TRBJ2-7,TRBV29-1,SVVQRGTYEQY
TRBJ1-1,TRBV11-2,ASHRLNTEAF
TRBJ1-1,TRBV11-1,ASSLARDKNTEAF
TRBJ2-3,TRBV3-1/TRBV3-2,ASSQEPLTSGRTDTQY
TRBJ1-6,TRBV2,ASSDPRQGESYNSPLH
TRBJ1-5,TRBV19,ASSDTGGGEPQH
TRBJ1-4,TRBV18,ASSPNRGEEKLF
TRBJ1-2,TRBV9,ASSVAESLTGNYGYT
TRBJ1-5,TRBV2,ASSGDTSNQPQH
TRBJ1-4,TRBV6-1,ASSESVSGFSEKLF
TRBJ1-3,TRBV9,ASSKDSSGNTIY
TRBJ1-3,TRBV10-1,ASSRDRGHFGNTIY
TRBJ2-3,TRBV5-4,ASSSSGGTTDTQY
TRBJ2-5,TRBV10-3,AISGTSGDQETQY
TRBJ2-7,TRBV5-4,ASRRDFTYEQY
TRBJ2-7,TRBV5-1,ASSLAGTRPYEQY
TRBJ1-1,TRBV6-6,ASSYIAPGTGVDTEAF
TRBJ1-2,TRBV7-8,ASSFVDSPQTYGYT